What follows are 29 T cell receptor beta chains derived from one specimen sequenced in a study of response to subunit inactivated influenza vaccine. TCRdb called the RT-PCR reads again in MiXCR, with one record for every CDR3 protein. The sample carries some 800,000 distinct CDR3 sequences, roughly 20% recorded once. The material sequenced was PBMCs from blood, taken about 5 days after vaccination. These receptors all stem from a man aged 50-60 years who received an inactivated influenza vaccine.

This clonotype was found a few times. The chain joins TRBV10-3 to TRBJ2-7; TRBD1 is a possible D gene (6 bases). Germline values: CDR1 ENHRY, CDR2 SYGVKD. Trimming removed 2 bases from V and 2 bases from J, with 10 bases in between. This CDR3 contains 14 residues. The CDR3 DNA is TGTGCCATCAGTGAGAGGGACAATACCTACGAGCAGTACTTC. Its protein product is CAISERDNTYEQYF.

The table lists this clonotype with many counts. The chain joins TRBV20-1 to TRBJ1-1; no definite D call. The length of the CDR3 is 11 residues. Germline-derived CDR1 and CDR2 are DFQATT and SNEGSKA (reference sequence). Trimming pared 1 base from V and 3 bases from J, leaving 3 bases between. DNA for the CDR3: TGCAGTGCTAGAGGGCACACTGAAGCTTTCTTT. Encoded protein: CSARGHTEAFF.

This chain links TRBV5-1 with TRBJ2-3; 8 bases fit TRBD2. V was pared by 4 bases and J by 1 base, with 8 bases of the junction left unmatched. The germline V gene has CDR1 SGHRS and CDR2 YFSETQ. The CDR3 contains 16 residues. In DNA form, the CDR3 reads TGCGCCAGCAGCATTCCGATAGCGGGACGCACAGATACGCAGTATTTT. Translating it yields CASSIPIAGRTDTQYF.

The V gene is TRBV7-9, the J gene TRBJ2-2; 8 bases map to TRBD1. There are 14 residues in the CDR3. Looked up from germline, CDR1 is SEHNR and CDR2 is FQNEAQ (reference sequence). Unmatched junction bases numbered 4, after V lost 5 bases and J lost 5 bases. The CDR3 nucleotides read TGTGCCAGCAGCCCAGGGACAGGAACCGGGGAGCTGTTTTTT. Amino acids: CASSPGTGTGELFF.

The chain recombines TRBV5-1 with TRBJ2-3; no reliable D call. CDR3 length equals 15 residues. Trimming removed 2 bases at V and 3 bases at J, with 13 bases between. CDR1 and CDR2 from the germline V gene are SGHRS and YFSETQ. CDR3 sequence: CASSLEPYGTDTQYF. In nucleotides, the CDR3 is TGCGCCAGCAGCTTAGAACCCTATGGTACAGATACGCAGTATTTT. The full variable domain, with the rest looked up from reference TRBV5-1 and TRBJ2-3, is KAGVTQTPRYLIKTRGQQVTLSCSPISGHRSVSWYQQTPGQGLQFLFEYFSETQRNKGNFPGRFSGRQFSNSRSEMNVSTLELGDSALYLCASSLEPYGTDTQYFGPGTRLTVL.

The chain couples TRBV27 to TRBJ2-7; TRBD1 matches at 8 bases. Germline assignment: CDR1 MNHEY and CDR2 SMNVEV (reference sequence). The ends lost 1 base at V and 1 base at J; junction bases unmatched: 3. The CDR3 contains 15 residues. The CDR3 sequence is CASSLYGTGSYEQYF. CDR3 DNA sequence: TGTGCCAGCAGTTTATATGGGACAGGATCCTACGAGCAGTACTTC.

V gene TRBV18 combines with J gene TRBJ2-4, with D possibly being TRBD1 or TRBD2 (5 bases each). This CDR3 has 14 residues. V lost 2 bases and J 1 base, leaving 6 bases between the germline ends. Germline V gene data show CDR1 as KGHSH and CDR2 as LQKENI. The CDR3 bases are TGTGCCAGCTCACCAGGGGACGCCAAAAACATTCAGTACTTC. Translating it yields CASSPGDAKNIQYF.

The gene calls are TRBV4-2 and TRBJ2-2, with D tentatively TRBD2 (5 bases). The germline V gene encodes CDR1 LGHNA and CDR2 YNFKEQ. The CDR3 totals 15 residues. The V and J ends lost 1 base and 5 bases respectively, with 11 bases between them. The CDR3 reads CASSQAGWETGELFF. The CDR3 coding sequence is TGTGCCAGCAGCCAAGCGGGGTGGGAAACCGGGGAGCTGTTTTTT.

This clonotype has just a few counts. V usage is TRBV6-5 and J usage is TRBJ2-3; D is ambiguous. The V end was cut by 2 bases, the J end by 0 bases, with 15 bases between. CDR3 length: 17 residues. The germline gives CDR1 MNHEY, CDR2 SVGAGI. The chain's CDR3 is CASSYRETPSSTDTQYF. In DNA form, the CDR3 reads TGTGCCAGCAGTTACCGCGAGACACCTTCTAGCACAGATACGCAGTATTTT.

This clonotype has only a few counts. The genes are TRBV5-1 and TRBJ2-3, with D perhaps matching TRBD2 (7 bases). Germline V CDR1 and CDR2: SGHRS, YFSETQ. V lost 7 bases, J lost 9 bases, and 21 bases lay in between. The CDR3 contains 14 residues. DNA for the CDR3: TGCGCCAGCGCTCGGGCTAGCGGAGGGGGGACGCAGTATTTT. Amino acids: CASARASGGGTQYF.

This clonotype was found many times. The genes are TRBV7-2 and TRBJ1-5, with 7 bases fitting TRBD1. V shed 5 bases and J 0 bases; nucleotides not matched to a gene: 7. CDR3 length equals 16 residues. Germline values: CDR1 SGHTA, CDR2 FQGNSA. The CDR3 coding sequence is TGTGCCAGCAGCCAAGGGACAGTAAATAGCAATCAGCCCCAGCATTTT. This gives the protein CASSQGTVNSNQPQHF.

The chain uses TRBV20-1 and TRBJ2-3; maybe TRBD1 (5 bases). Trimming left V 0 bases short and J 0 bases short, with 10 bases between. Germline V gene data show CDR1 as DFQATT and CDR2 as SNEGSKA (reference sequence). CDR3 length: 15 residues. The CDR3 DNA sequence: TGCAGTGCTAGAGAGGACATGGCTAGCACAGATACGCAGTATTTT. It specifies CSAREDMASTDTQYF.

The chain links TRBV12-3 or TRBV12-4 to TRBJ2-5; tentative D call: TRBD1 (6 bases). Between the trimmed V and J ends, which lost 7 bases and 5 bases, there was a span of 17 bases. This CDR3 has 14 residues. The CDR3 sequence: CASTKQGHSETQYF. CDR3 DNA: TGTGCCAGCACAAAACAGGGACACTCGGAGACCCAGTACTTC.

The table lists this clonotype with a few counts. The chain links TRBV10-3 to TRBJ1-3, with D perhaps TRBD1 (5 bases). CDR3 length: 16 residues. CDR1 and CDR2 from the germline V gene are ENHRY and SYGVKD. Trimming left V 6 bases short and J 4 bases short, with 19 bases between. CDR3 sequence reads: CAISPSGSPGGNTIYF. In nucleotides, the CDR3 is TGTGCCATCAGCCCCTCCGGGTCTCCAGGGGGAAACACCATATATTTT.

This clonotype was seen only once. V is TRBV5-1 and J is TRBJ2-4; 7 bases agree with TRBD1. With V trimmed by 3 bases and J by 6 bases, 6 bases remained unmatched. Germline CDR1 SGHRS, CDR2 YFSETQ. The CDR3 loop spans 14 amino acids. The CDR3 DNA is TGCGCCAGCAGCTCACAGGGGTTTGGAAACATTCAGTACTTC. This sequence encodes CASSSQGFGNIQYF.

The chain recombines TRBV6-5 with TRBJ1-2; TRBD1 aligns across 7 bases. With V trimmed by 2 bases and J by 8 bases, 8 bases remained unmatched. This CDR3 region has 14 residues. Germline CDR1 and CDR2: MNHEY and SVGAGI. The CDR3 DNA sequence: TGTGCCAGCAGTTACGGAGGGACAGAAGCCGGCTACACCTTC. Amino acid sequence: CASSYGGTEAGYTF.

This clonotype was observed a handful of times. The J gene is TRBJ1-1, the V gene TRBV7-2, with a weak D call TRBD1 (5 bases). Germline CDR1 SGHTA, CDR2 FQGNSA. V lost 0 bases, J lost 11 bases, and 10 bases lay in between. The CDR3 has 12 residues. CDR3 sequence: CASSLAQGAAFF. Here the CDR3 DNA reads TGTGCCAGCAGCTTAGCGCAGGGTGCGGCTTTCTTT.

The chain combines TRBV20-1 with TRBJ2-5; D might be TRBD2 (6 bases). Trimming stripped 6 bases from V and 4 bases from J, with 18 bases between. This CDR3 contains 14 residues. Germline V gives CDR1 DFQATT, CDR2 SNEGSKA (reference sequence). CDR3 nucleotides: TGCAGTGCACCGAGGCCTAGCGCCCCAGAGACCCAGTACTTC. Residues: CSAPRPSAPETQYF.

J is TRBJ2-3 and V is TRBV5-6, with unresolved D. CDR3 size: 11 residues. CDR1 and CDR2 (germline): SGHDT, YYEEEE. The V and J ends lost 2 bases and 6 bases respectively, with 4 bases between them. The CDR3 nucleotides read TGTGCCAGCAGCTTTATGGATACGCAGTATTTT. Translation: CASSFMDTQYF.

V gene TRBV3-1 combines with J gene TRBJ2-1; 10 bases are a match to TRBD1. The CDR3 runs 16 residues. The germline V gene encodes CDR1 LGHDT and CDR2 YNNKEL (reference sequence). The ends lost 0 bases at V and 5 bases at J; junction bases unmatched: 4. CDR3 nucleotides: TGTGCCAGCAGCCAAGATTGGGGACAGGGGCACAATGAGCAGTTCTTC. Amino acids: CASSQDWGQGHNEQFF.

This clonotype was counted only a few times. J is TRBJ2-3 and V is TRBV20-1; D is perhaps TRBD2 (6 bases). The V and J ends lost 1 base and 3 bases respectively, with 17 bases between them. Germline V CDR1 and CDR2: DFQATT, SNEGSKA (reference sequence). CDR3 length equals 16 residues. The CDR3 protein is CSARGLPSALTDTQYF. The CDR3 DNA follows: TGCAGTGCTAGAGGGCTACCTAGCGCCTTAACAGATACGCAGTATTTT.

This clonotype was seen a few times. V and J are TRBV2 and TRBJ2-1; D could derive from TRBD1 or TRBD2 (6 bases each). V shed 7 bases and J shed 9 bases, with 10 bases lying between them. The CDR3 contains 11 residues. Looked up from germline, CDR1 is SNHLY and CDR2 is FYNNEI. The CDR3 DNA reads as TGTGCCAGCACGTGGGGGGCTGAGCAGTTCTTC. This codes for CASTWGAEQFF.

This clonotype was counted only a few times. The rearrangement uses TRBV7-2 and TRBJ2-3, with D possibly matching TRBD1 (6 bases). Germline CDR1 SGHTA, CDR2 FQGNSA. V was clipped by 0 bases and J by 2 bases, with 9 bases between them. The CDR3 totals 15 residues. The CDR3 is CASSLAQGYTDTQYF. Here the CDR3 DNA reads TGTGCCAGCAGCTTAGCCCAGGGGTACACAGATACGCAGTATTTT. Supplemented by reference TRBV7-2 and TRBJ2-3, the full variable domain reads GAGVSQSPSNKVTEKGKDVELRCDPISGHTALYWYRQSLGQGLEFLIYFQGNSAPDKSGLPSDRFSAERTGGSVSTLTIQRTQQEDSAVYLCASSLAQGYTDTQYFGPGTRLTVL.

V and J are TRBV9 and TRBJ2-6; 7 nucleotides align to TRBD2. V lost 4 bases, J lost 0 bases, and 4 bases stayed unmatched. Germline-derived CDR1 and CDR2 are SGDLS and YYNGEE. The CDR3 is 16 residues long. For the CDR3, the DNA is TGTGCCAGCAGCCCGGGACTACACTCTGGGGCCAACGTCCTGACTTTC. It codes for CASSPGLHSGANVLTF.

This clonotype was detected a few times. The V gene is TRBV7-9, the J gene TRBJ1-1; 7 bases line up with TRBD1. CDR1 is SEHNR, CDR2 FQNEAQ, per germline (reference sequence). The CDR3 runs 14 residues. V was pared by 5 bases and J by 1 base, with 4 bases of the junction left unmatched. CDR3 nucleotide sequence: TGTGCCAGCAGCGAACAGGGGCAGAACACTGAAGCTTTCTTT. Translating it yields CASSEQGQNTEAFF.

There are a few counts of this clonotype. J is TRBJ2-5 and V is TRBV12-3 or TRBV12-4, with no clear D. V dropped 4 bases and J dropped 0 bases, with 15 bases sitting between them. CDR3 length: 16 amino acids. CDR3 bases: TGTGCCAGCAGTTCTGCATGGGTGAGGTACCAAGAGACCCAGTACTTC. Translating it yields CASSSAWVRYQETQYF.

This chain connects TRBV7-8 to TRBJ1-5, with D hard to call. The CDR3 spans 13 residues. Germline-derived CDR1 and CDR2 are SGHVS and FQNEAQ. V was clipped by 2 bases and J by 5 bases, with 7 bases between them. The chain's CDR3 is CASSLFTDQPQHF. The CDR3 nucleotides are TGTGCCAGCAGCTTATTCACGGATCAGCCCCAGCATTTT.

V is TRBV4-2 and J is TRBJ2-7; the D is unclear. The germline V and J ends were trimmed by 4 bases and 3 bases, with 16 bases remaining between them. CDR1 is LGHNA and CDR2 is YNFKEQ in the germline V gene. This CDR3 region has 15 residues. The CDR3 sequence is CASSPHRQENYEQYF. CDR3 bases: TGTGCCAGCAGCCCCCATCGGCAGGAGAACTACGAGCAGTACTTC.

The V gene is TRBV5-1, the J gene TRBJ2-7, with D perhaps given as TRBD1 or TRBD2 (5 bases each). The ends were cut back, 1 base at V and 0 bases at J, with 11 bases in the middle. Germline values: CDR1 SGHRS, CDR2 YFSETQ. CDR3 length: 15 residues. DNA of the CDR3: TGCGCCAGCAGCTTGTCCCTTGGGGGCTCCTACGAGCAGTACTTC. Its translation is CASSLSLGGSYEQYF. The entire variable domain, with the rest obtained from reference TRBV5-1 and TRBJ2-7, is as follows: KAGVTQTPRYLIKTRGQQVTLSCSPISGHRSVSWYQQTPGQGLQFLFEYFSETQRNKGNFPGRFSGRQFSNSRSEMNVSTLELGDSALYLCASSLSLGGSYEQYFGPGTRLTVT.